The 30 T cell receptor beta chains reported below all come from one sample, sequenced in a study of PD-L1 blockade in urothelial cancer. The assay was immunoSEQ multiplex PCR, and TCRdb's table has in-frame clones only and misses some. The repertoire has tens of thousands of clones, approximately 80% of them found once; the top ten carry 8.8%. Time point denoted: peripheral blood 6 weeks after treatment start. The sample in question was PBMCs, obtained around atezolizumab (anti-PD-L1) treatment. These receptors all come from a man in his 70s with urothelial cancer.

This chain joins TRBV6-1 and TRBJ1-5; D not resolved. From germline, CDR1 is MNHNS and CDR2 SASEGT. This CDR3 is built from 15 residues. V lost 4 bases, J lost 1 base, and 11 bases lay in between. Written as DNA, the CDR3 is TGTGCCAGCAGTGTACCGGGGTACAGCAATCAGCCCCAGCATTTT. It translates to CASSVPGYSNQPQHF.

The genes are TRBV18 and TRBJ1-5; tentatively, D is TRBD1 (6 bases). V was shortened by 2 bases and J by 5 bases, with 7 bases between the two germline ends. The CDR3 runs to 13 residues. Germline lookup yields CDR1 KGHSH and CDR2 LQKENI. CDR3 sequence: CASSPGQYQPQHF. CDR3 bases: TGTGCCAGCTCACCAGGACAGTATCAGCCCCAGCATTTT.

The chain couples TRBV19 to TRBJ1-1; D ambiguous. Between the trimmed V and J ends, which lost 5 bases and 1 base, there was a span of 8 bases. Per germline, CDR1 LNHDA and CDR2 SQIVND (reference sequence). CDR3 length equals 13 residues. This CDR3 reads CASSFTANTEAFF. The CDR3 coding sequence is TGTGCCAGTAGTTTTACAGCGAACACTGAAGCTTTCTTT.

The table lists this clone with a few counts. The CDR3 nucleotides read TGTGCCAGCAGCCGAGAAACTAGCGGAGAACACAATGAGCAGTTCTTC. This sequence encodes CASSRETSGEHNEQFF. The chain links TRBV4-2 to TRBJ2-1, with 8 bases that match TRBD2. With 4 bases clipped from V and 5 bases from J, the junction kept 10 bases outside the gene matches. This CDR3 contains 16 residues. Germline CDR1 and CDR2: LGHNA and YNFKEQ.

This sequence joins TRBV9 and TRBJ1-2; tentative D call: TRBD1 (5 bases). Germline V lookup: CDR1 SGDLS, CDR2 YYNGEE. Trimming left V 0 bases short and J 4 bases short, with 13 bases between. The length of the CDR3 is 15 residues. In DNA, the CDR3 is TGTGCCAGCAGCGTAGATCCTTCGGGGGGCTATGGCTACACCTTC. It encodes CASSVDPSGGYGYTF.

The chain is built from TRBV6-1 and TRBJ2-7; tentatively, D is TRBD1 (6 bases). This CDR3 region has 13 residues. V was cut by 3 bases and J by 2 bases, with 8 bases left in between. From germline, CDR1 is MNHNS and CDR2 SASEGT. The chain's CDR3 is CASSETGTYEQYF. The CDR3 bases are TGTGCCAGCAGTGAGACAGGCACCTACGAGCAGTACTTC.

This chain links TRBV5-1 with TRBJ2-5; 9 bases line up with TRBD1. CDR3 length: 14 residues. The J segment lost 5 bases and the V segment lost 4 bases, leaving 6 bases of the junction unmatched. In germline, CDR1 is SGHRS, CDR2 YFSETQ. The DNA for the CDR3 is TGCGCCAGCAGCGGACAGGGGTGGGAGGAGACCCAGTACTTC. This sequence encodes CASSGQGWEETQYF.

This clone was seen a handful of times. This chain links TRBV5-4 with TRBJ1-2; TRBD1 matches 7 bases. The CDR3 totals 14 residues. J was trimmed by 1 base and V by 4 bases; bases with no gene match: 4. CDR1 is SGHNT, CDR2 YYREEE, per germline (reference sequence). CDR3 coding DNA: TGTGCCAGCAGCCCGGGACAGAATAACTATGGCTACACCTTC. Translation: CASSPGQNNYGYTF. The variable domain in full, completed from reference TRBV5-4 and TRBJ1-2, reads ETGVTQSPTHLIKTRGQQVTLRCSSQSGHNTVSWYQQALGQGPQFIFQYYREEENGRGNFPPRFSGLQFPNYSSELNVNALELDDSALYLCASSPGQNNYGYTFGSGTRLTVV.

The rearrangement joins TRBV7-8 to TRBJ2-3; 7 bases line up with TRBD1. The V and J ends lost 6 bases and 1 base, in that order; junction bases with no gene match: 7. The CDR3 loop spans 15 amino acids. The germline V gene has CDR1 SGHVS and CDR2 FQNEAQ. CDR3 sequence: CASRETGYGTDTQYF. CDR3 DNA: TGTGCCAGCAGGGAGACAGGGTATGGCACAGATACGCAGTATTTT.

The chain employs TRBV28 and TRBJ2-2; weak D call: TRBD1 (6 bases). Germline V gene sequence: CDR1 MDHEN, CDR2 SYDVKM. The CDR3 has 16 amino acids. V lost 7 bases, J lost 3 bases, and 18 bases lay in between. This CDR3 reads CASTSRRAGDTGELFF. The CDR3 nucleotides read TGTGCCAGCACCTCCCGCCGGGCAGGGGACACCGGGGAGCTGTTTTTT.

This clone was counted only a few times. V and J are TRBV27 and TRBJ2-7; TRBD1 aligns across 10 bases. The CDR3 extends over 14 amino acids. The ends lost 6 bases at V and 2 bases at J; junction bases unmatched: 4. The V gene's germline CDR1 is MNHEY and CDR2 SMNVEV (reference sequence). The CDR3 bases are TGTGCCAGCAGCCTGGGACAGGGGACCTACGAGCAGTACTTC. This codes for CASSLGQGTYEQYF.

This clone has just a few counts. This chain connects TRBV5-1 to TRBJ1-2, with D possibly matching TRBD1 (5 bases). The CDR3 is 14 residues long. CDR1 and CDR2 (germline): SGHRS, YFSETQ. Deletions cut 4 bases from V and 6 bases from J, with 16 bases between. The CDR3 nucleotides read TGCGCCAGCAGCAGGCAGGGCATAGAGGATGGCTACACCTTC. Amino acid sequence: CASSRQGIEDGYTF.

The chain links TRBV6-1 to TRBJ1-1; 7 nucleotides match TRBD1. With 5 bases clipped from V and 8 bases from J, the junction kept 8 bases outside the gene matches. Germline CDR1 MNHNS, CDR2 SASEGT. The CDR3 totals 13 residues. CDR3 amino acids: CASSIRGRLEAFF. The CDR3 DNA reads TGTGCCAGCAGTATAAGGGGGCGCTTAGAAGCTTTCTTT.

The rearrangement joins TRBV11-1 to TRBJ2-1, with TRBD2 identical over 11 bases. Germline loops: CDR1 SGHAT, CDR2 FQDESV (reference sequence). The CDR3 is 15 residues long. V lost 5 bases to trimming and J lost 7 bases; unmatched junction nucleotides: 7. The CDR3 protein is CASSPPASGRNEQFF. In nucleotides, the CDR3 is TGTGCCAGCAGCCCCCCGGCTAGCGGGAGGAATGAGCAGTTCTTC. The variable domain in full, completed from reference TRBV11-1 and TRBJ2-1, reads EAEVAQSPRYKITEKSQAVAFWCDPISGHATLYWYRQILGQGPELLVQFQDESVVDDSQLPKDRFSAERLKGVDSTLKIQPAELGDSAMYLCASSPPASGRNEQFFGPGTRLTVL.

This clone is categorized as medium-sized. The CDR3 loop is CAWSVLRAGQPQHF. In DNA, the CDR3 is TGTGCCTGGAGTGTACTCAGGGCAGGACAGCCCCAGCATTTT. V usage is TRBV30 and J usage is TRBJ1-5, with D possibly TRBD1 on 5 matching bases. Trimming left V 0 bases short and J 7 bases short, with 13 bases between. CDR3 size: 14 residues. In germline, CDR1 is GTSNPN, CDR2 SVGIG (reference sequence).

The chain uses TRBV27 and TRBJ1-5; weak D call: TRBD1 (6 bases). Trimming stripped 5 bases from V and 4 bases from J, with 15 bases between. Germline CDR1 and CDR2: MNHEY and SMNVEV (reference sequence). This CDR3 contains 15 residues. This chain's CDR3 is CASSTSRGWNQPQHF. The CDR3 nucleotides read TGTGCCAGCAGTACCTCCAGGGGATGGAATCAGCCCCAGCATTTT.

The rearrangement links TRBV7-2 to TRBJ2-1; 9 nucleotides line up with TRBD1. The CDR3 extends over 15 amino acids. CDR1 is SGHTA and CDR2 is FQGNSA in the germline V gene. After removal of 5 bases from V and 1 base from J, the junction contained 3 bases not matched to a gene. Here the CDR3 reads CASSLQGASYNEQFF. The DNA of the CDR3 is TGTGCCAGCAGCCTACAGGGGGCATCCTACAATGAGCAGTTCTTC.

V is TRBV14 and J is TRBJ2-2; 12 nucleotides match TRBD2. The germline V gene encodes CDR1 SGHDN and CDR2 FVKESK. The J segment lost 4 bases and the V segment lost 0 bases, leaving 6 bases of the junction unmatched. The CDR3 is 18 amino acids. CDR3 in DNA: TGTGCCAGCAGCCAAGACGTCTCTAGCGGGAGGGTCACCGGGGAGCTGTTTTTT. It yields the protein CASSQDVSSGRVTGELFF.

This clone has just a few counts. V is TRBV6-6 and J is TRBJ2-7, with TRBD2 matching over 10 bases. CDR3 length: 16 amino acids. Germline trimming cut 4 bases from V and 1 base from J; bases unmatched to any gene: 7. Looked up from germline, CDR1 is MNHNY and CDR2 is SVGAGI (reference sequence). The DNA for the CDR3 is TGTGCCAGCAGTTCGGGGATAGCGGGAGGTTCCTACGAGCAGTACTTC. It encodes CASSSGIAGGSYEQYF.

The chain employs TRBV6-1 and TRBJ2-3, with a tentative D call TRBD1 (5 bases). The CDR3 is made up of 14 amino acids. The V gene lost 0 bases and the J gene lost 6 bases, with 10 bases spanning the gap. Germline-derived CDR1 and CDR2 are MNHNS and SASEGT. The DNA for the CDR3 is TGTGCCAGCAGTGAAGCGCTAGGGGTGGATACGCAGTATTTT. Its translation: CASSEALGVDTQYF.

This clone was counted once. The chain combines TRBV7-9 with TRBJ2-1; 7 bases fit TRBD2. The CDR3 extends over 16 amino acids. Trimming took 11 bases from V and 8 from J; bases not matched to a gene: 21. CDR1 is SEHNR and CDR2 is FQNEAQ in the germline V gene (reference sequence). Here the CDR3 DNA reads TGTGCCTCGCAAGAAAGTGGCGGGAGCGTGGTCGATGAGCAGTTCTTC. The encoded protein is CASQESGGSVVDEQFF.

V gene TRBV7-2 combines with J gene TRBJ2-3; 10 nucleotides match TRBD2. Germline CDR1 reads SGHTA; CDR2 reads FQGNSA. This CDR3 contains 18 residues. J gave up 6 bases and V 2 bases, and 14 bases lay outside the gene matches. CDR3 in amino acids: CASSLNPHLAGAPDTQYF. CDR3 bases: TGTGCCAGCAGCTTAAATCCCCATCTAGCGGGAGCCCCCGATACGCAGTATTTT.

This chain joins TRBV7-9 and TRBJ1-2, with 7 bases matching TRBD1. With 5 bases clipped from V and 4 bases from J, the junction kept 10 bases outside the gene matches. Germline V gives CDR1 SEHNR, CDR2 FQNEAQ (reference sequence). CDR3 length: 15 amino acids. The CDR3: CASSPDRRDPYGYTF. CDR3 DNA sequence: TGTGCCAGCAGCCCGGACAGGCGCGACCCCTATGGCTACACCTTC. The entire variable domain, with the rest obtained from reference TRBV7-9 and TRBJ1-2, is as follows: DTGVSQNPRHKITKRGQNVTFRCDPISEHNRLYWYRQTLGQGPEFLTYFQNEAQLEKSRLLSDRFSAERPKGSFSTLEIQRTEQGDSAMYLCASSPDRRDPYGYTFGSGTRLTVV.

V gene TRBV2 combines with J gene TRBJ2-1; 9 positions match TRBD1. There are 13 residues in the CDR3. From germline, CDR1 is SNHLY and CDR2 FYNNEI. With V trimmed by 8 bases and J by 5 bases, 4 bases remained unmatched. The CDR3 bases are TGTGCCAGCCAACAGGGGGCCCACAATGAGCAGTTCTTC. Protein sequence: CASQQGAHNEQFF.

The DNA for the CDR3 is TGTGCCAGCAGTGGGGGACAGGGGGGTTACAATCAGCCCCAGCATTTT. It specifies CASSGGQGGYNQPQHF. The V gene is TRBV27, the J gene TRBJ1-5, with TRBD1 identical over 11 bases. CDR1 and CDR2 (germline): MNHEY, SMNVEV (reference sequence). Trimming at V came to 5 bases and at J to 3 bases, leaving 6 bases not matched to a gene. The CDR3 runs to 16 residues.

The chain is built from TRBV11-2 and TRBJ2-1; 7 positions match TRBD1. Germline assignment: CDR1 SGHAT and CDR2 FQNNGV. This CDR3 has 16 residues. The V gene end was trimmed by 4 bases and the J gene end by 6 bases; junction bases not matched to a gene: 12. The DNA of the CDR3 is TGTGCCAGCAGCTCCCTCAGGGGGTCGGTTGGCAATGAGCAGTTCTTC. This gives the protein CASSSLRGSVGNEQFF.

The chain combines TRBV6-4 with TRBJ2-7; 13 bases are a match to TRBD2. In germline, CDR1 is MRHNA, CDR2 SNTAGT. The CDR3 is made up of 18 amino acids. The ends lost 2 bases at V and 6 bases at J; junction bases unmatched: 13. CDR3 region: CASSDTTEGLAGLPEQYF. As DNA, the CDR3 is TGTGCCAGCAGTGACACGACCGAGGGACTAGCGGGGCTTCCCGAGCAGTACTTC.

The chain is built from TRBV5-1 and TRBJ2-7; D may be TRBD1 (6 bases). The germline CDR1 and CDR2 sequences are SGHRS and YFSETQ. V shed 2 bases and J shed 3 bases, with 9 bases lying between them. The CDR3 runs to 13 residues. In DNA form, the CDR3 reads TGCGCCAGCAGCTTCGGACAGATCTACGAGCAGTACTTC. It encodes CASSFGQIYEQYF.

CDR3 DNA sequence: TGTGCCAGCAGCCCATTAGCGGGAGGGCCGTTGTCAGATACGCAGTATTTT. Protein sequence: CASSPLAGGPLSDTQYF. The V call is TRBV4-2, the J call TRBJ2-3; 11 bases align to TRBD2. Per the germline V gene, CDR1 is LGHNA and CDR2 is YNFKEQ. The CDR3 is 17 amino acids. Trimming at V came to 4 bases and at J to 4 bases, leaving 10 bases not matched to a gene.

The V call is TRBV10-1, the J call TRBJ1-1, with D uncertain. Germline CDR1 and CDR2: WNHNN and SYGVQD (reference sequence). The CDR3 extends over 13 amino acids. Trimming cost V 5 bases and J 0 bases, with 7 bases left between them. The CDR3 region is CASSSLLNTEAFF. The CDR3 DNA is TGCGCCAGCAGTTCCCTCCTGAACACTGAAGCTTTCTTT.